Below, 28 T cell receptor beta chains from the same sample are listed, as sequenced in a study of Graves' ophthalmopathy and Graves' hyperthyroidism. Researchers took RNA transcripts and amplified TCR beta CDR3 regions from them. First-round RT-PCR with HTBI primers preceded a second-round multiplex PCR. TCRdb reprocessed the multiplex PCR reads via MiXCR and lists one record per CDR3 protein. This sample yields some 390,000 distinct CDR3 sequences, of which about 18% are seen a single time; about 1.6% belongs to the top ten. Sequenced material: peripheral blood. These receptors were obtained from a woman between 18 and 30 years old with Graves' ophthalmopathy.

This clonotype occurred many times. The chain is built from TRBV19 and TRBJ2-7, with a weak D call TRBD1 (5 bases). CDR3 length: 16 amino acids. V shed 4 bases and J shed 7 bases, with 23 bases lying between them. Germline CDR1 and CDR2: LNHDA and SQIVND (reference sequence). The CDR3 DNA is TGTGCCAGTAGTAGCTGGACCGACGGCGCCCCAGGGGAGCAGTACTTC. As protein: CASSSWTDGAPGEQYF.

The chain joins TRBV7-9 to TRBJ2-7; TRBD1 might be the D (5 bases). V was shortened by 8 bases and J by 1 base, with 12 bases between the two germline ends. Germline loops: CDR1 SEHNR, CDR2 FQNEAQ (reference sequence). CDR3 length equals 13 residues. The CDR3 here is CASGLTVSYEQYF. DNA of the CDR3: TGTGCCAGCGGGCTGACAGTTTCCTACGAGCAGTACTTC.

This clonotype was picked up many times. The rearrangement uses TRBV10-3 and TRBJ1-5; TRBD1 matches 9 bases. This CDR3 is 13 amino acids long. J was trimmed by 6 bases and V by 5 bases; bases with no gene match: 2. Germline CDR1 reads ENHRY; CDR2 reads SYGVKD. CDR3 in DNA: TGTGCCATCAGTACAGGGGGCCGTCAGCCCCAGCATTTT. It codes for CAISTGGRQPQHF.

In its sample, this clonotype was seen many times. CDR3 in DNA: TGTGCCAGCAGTTACCTCGACAGAGCCTACGAGCAGTACTTC. This gives the protein CASSYLDRAYEQYF. The chain uses TRBV6-5 and TRBJ2-7; D perhaps matches TRBD1 (5 bases). The V and J ends lost 2 bases and 2 bases respectively, with 10 bases between them. From germline, CDR1 is MNHEY and CDR2 SVGAGI. This CDR3 is built from 14 residues.

In this sample, this clonotype turned up many times. The chain has TRBV20-1 and TRBJ1-6; D possibly corresponds to TRBD1 (6 bases). Per germline, CDR1 DFQATT and CDR2 SNEGSKA (reference sequence). This CDR3 is built from 14 residues. Trimming left V 6 bases short and J 7 bases short, with 16 bases between. The CDR3 here is CSARQVVANSPLHF. In DNA form, the CDR3 reads TGCAGTGCGAGACAGGTTGTGGCGAATTCACCCCTCCACTTT.

This clonotype was detected many times. The chain links TRBV9 to TRBJ1-3; D call uncertain. The germline V gene has CDR1 SGDLS and CDR2 YYNGEE. The CDR3 extends over 13 amino acids. Trimming took 0 bases from V and 2 from J, leaving 3 bases between them. Here the CDR3 reads CASSVAAGNTIYF. The DNA for the CDR3 is TGTGCCAGCAGCGTAGCGGCTGGAAACACCATATATTTT.

V and J are TRBV29-1 and TRBJ1-2; possible D gene TRBD1, 5 bases. CDR1 and CDR2 from the germline V gene are SQVTM and ANQGSEA. Deletions cut 2 bases from V and 2 bases from J, with 15 bases between. This CDR3 is 15 amino acids long. CDR3: CSVEYERQWNYGYTF. The DNA of the CDR3 is TGCAGCGTTGAATACGAGAGACAGTGGAACTATGGCTACACCTTC. Combining the CDR3 with reference TRBV29-1 and TRBJ1-2 gives the whole variable domain SAVISQKPSRDICQRGTSLTIQCQVDSQVTMMFWYRQQPGQSLTLIATANQGSEATYESGFVIDKFPISRPNLTFSTLTVSNMSPEDSSIYLCSVEYERQWNYGYTFGSGTRLTVV.

This clonotype was counted many times. V usage is TRBV11-2 and J usage is TRBJ2-7; 8 bases are a match to TRBD2. The CDR3 covers 13 residues. Germline V gives CDR1 SGHAT, CDR2 FQNNGV. J lost 2 bases, V lost 7 bases, and 4 bases had no gene match. For the CDR3, the DNA is TGTGCCAGCAAACCAGCGGGGGCCTACGAGCAGTACTTC. Its protein is CASKPAGAYEQYF.

This clonotype has just a few counts. The rearrangement uses TRBV20-1 and TRBJ2-7, with D perhaps matching TRBD2 (5 bases). Trimming removed 2 bases at V and 0 bases at J, with 14 bases between. The CDR3 covers 15 residues. The V gene's germline CDR1 is DFQATT and CDR2 SNEGSKA (reference sequence). For the CDR3, the DNA is TGCAGTGCTAGAAGGAGCCGGGGTCCCTCCTACGAGCAGTACTTC. It codes for CSARRSRGPSYEQYF.

This clonotype has ten or more counts. The rearrangement uses TRBV6-5 and TRBJ1-1, with TRBD1 matching 8 bases. The CDR3 totals 14 residues. The germline V gene has CDR1 MNHEY and CDR2 SVGAGI. Unmatched junction bases numbered 4, after V lost 6 bases and J lost 1 base. The CDR3 loop is CASRRQGTNTEAFF. The DNA for the CDR3 is TGTGCCAGCAGGAGACAGGGGACGAACACTGAAGCTTTCTTT.

The chain combines TRBV20-1 with TRBJ1-2; the match to TRBD1 covers 9 bases. In germline, CDR1 is DFQATT, CDR2 SNEGSKA (reference sequence). The CDR3 has 14 amino acids. J was trimmed by 4 bases and V by 2 bases; bases with no gene match: 5. The CDR3: CSARSGDRAYGYTF. The CDR3 coding sequence is TGCAGTGCTAGATCCGGGGACAGGGCCTATGGCTACACCTTC.

The chain recombines TRBV3-1 with TRBJ1-6; 7 nucleotides match TRBD1. V lost 2 bases and J lost 4; bases outside the gene matches: 11. The CDR3 contains 18 residues. The V gene's germline CDR1 is LGHDT and CDR2 YNNKEL (reference sequence). CDR3 residues: CASSQISGTESYNSPLHF. In DNA form, the CDR3 reads TGTGCCAGCAGCCAAATATCCGGGACAGAGTCTTATAATTCACCCCTCCACTTT.

This clonotype showed up many times. V usage is TRBV6-1 and J usage is TRBJ1-3; D remains unclear. Germline V gene sequence: CDR1 MNHNS, CDR2 SASEGT. This CDR3 has 13 amino acids. V shed 10 bases and J shed 4 bases, with 14 bases lying between them. The CDR3 protein is CATLLSRGNTIYF. CDR3 coding DNA: TGTGCCACCCTCCTTTCCCGGGGAAACACCATATATTTT.

Comments on this clonotype: This may stem from a read error, because a much larger clone lies one nucleotide away. The V call is TRBV3-1, the J call TRBJ1-1; weak D call: TRBD1 (6 bases). CDR3 length equals 15 residues. The germline gives CDR1 LGHDT, CDR2 YNNKEL (reference sequence). CDR3 loop: CTSSQQGLPNTEAFF. The CDR3 DNA sequence: TGTACCAGCAGCCAGCAGGGGCTACCGAACACTGAAGCTTTCTTT. Looking up the rest from reference TRBV3-1 and TRBJ1-1 gives the full variable domain: DTAVSQTPKYLVTQMGNDKSIKCEQNLGHDTMYWYKQDSKKFLKIMFSYNNKELIINETVPNRFSPKSPDKAHLNLHINSLELGDSAVYFCTSSQQGLPNTEAFFGQGTRLTVV.

This clonotype was detected ten times or more. The V gene is TRBV19, the J gene TRBJ2-5; D ambiguous. The V end lost 5 bases, the J end lost 7 bases, and 17 bases lay between the germline ends. Germline assignment: CDR1 LNHDA and CDR2 SQIVND (reference sequence). CDR3 length: 14 residues. In DNA form, the CDR3 reads TGTGCCAGTAGTCCCCGGCCCCGAAGGTGGACCCAGTACTTC. Its translation is CASSPRPRRWTQYF.

At least ten counts were recorded for this clonotype. V usage is TRBV6-1 and J usage is TRBJ2-2; no firm D call. V shed 7 bases and J shed 1 base, with 7 bases lying between them. CDR3 size: 13 residues. The germline CDR1 and CDR2 sequences are MNHNS and SASEGT. The CDR3 protein is CASMTQNTGELFF. The DNA for the CDR3 is TGTGCCAGCATGACCCAGAACACCGGGGAGCTGTTTTTT.

This clonotype has a count of ten or more. The chain links TRBV5-8 to TRBJ2-7, with D perhaps matching TRBD1 or TRBD2 (5 bases each). The germline CDR1 and CDR2 sequences are SGHTS and YDEGEE. V was cut by 1 base and J by 7 bases, with 18 bases left in between. The length of the CDR3 is 15 residues. The CDR3 here is CASSLLGERYHEQYF. CDR3 nucleotides: TGTGCCAGCAGCTTGTTGGGGGAGCGGTATCATGAGCAGTACTTC.

In its sample, this clonotype was seen many times. V is TRBV20-1 and J is TRBJ1-5; D is unresolved. Germline CDR1 reads DFQATT; CDR2 reads SNEGSKA (reference sequence). This CDR3 is 12 amino acids long. V was shortened by 6 bases and J by 7 bases, with 13 bases between the two germline ends. In DNA, the CDR3 is TGCAGTGCCCGGACCGCCGACCAGCCCCAGCATTTT. Translated, it gives CSARTADQPQHF.

In this sample, this clonotype turned up many times. This rearrangement joins TRBV5-1 to TRBJ1-2, with TRBD1 identical over 9 bases. V was clipped by 0 bases and J by 5 bases; unmatched bases: 2. CDR3 length equals 14 residues. Germline V CDR1 and CDR2: SGHRS, YFSETQ. The DNA of the CDR3 is TGCGCCAGCAGCTTGGGGACAGGGGAGTATGGCTACACCTTC. It is translated as CASSLGTGEYGYTF.

Worth noting for this clonotype: Being one base from a much bigger clone, this may be a read error. This sequence joins TRBV9 and TRBJ1-5, with D unresolved. Germline-derived CDR1 and CDR2 are SGDLS and YYNGEE. CDR3 size: 11 residues. Here the CDR3 DNA reads TGTGCCAGCAGCCTTAATCACCCCCGGCATTTT. Amino acid sequence: CASSLNHPRHF.

This clonotype occurred many times. The chain has TRBV27 and TRBJ2-7; TRBD2 is a possible D gene (6 bases). Trimming pared 3 bases from V and 0 bases from J, leaving 9 bases between. This CDR3 has 14 amino acids. Germline loops: CDR1 MNHEY, CDR2 SMNVEV (reference sequence). The CDR3 bases are TGTGCCAGCAGTTTGGGACTTAACTCCTACGAGCAGTACTTC. Translation gives CASSLGLNSYEQYF.

This clonotype was counted many times. This sequence joins TRBV12-3 or TRBV12-4 and TRBJ1-5, with 8 bases aligning to TRBD1. V lost 6 bases and J lost 7; bases outside the gene matches: 14. This CDR3 has 16 amino acids. CDR3 DNA: TGTGCCAGCAGCCCCTACGTAGGACAGGGTTTACAGCCCCAGCATTTT. Protein: CASSPYVGQGLQPQHF.

This chain connects TRBV7-2 to TRBJ2-7; 10 bases fit TRBD2. CDR1 is SGHTA, CDR2 FQGNSA, per germline. The CDR3 spans 13 residues. The trim removed 5 bases at V and 6 bases at J, leaving 4 bases unmatched. The CDR3 region has the DNA TGTGCCAGCAGCCCCTTAGCGGGAGGCGAGCAGTACTTC. As protein: CASSPLAGGEQYF.

This clonotype was counted at least ten times. Written as DNA, the CDR3 is TGTGCCAGCAGTTTCGGGGGCTCTGGAAACACCATATATTTT. This sequence encodes CASSFGGSGNTIYF. The chain employs TRBV28 and TRBJ1-3, with D tentatively TRBD1 (5 bases). Trimming pared 3 bases from V and 0 bases from J, leaving 6 bases between. The CDR3 contains 14 residues. Germline V gene sequence: CDR1 MDHEN, CDR2 SYDVKM.

This clonotype was recorded a few times. The chain is built from TRBV28 and TRBJ2-7, with D possibly matching TRBD2 (7 bases). The CDR3 has 13 residues. Germline CDR1 MDHEN, CDR2 SYDVKM. The CDR3 region is CAGGGLRPGEQYF. The CDR3 DNA reads TGTGCGGGGGGGGGGCTCCGACCGGGGGAGCAGTACTTC.

V and J are TRBV6-1 and TRBJ1-2; the match to TRBD1 covers 7 bases. Looked up from germline, CDR1 is MNHNS and CDR2 is SASEGT. The CDR3 totals 16 residues. V was clipped by 6 bases and J by 0 bases; unmatched bases: 10. The CDR3 protein is CASRRSRDSTNYGYTF. In DNA, the CDR3 is TGTGCCAGCAGAAGAAGCCGGGACAGCACTAACTATGGCTACACCTTC.

This clonotype was counted a few times. This rearrangement joins TRBV18 to TRBJ2-2; no clear D. The length of the CDR3 is 14 residues. CDR1 is KGHSH, CDR2 LQKENI, per germline. V lost 2 bases to trimming and J lost 3 bases, with 7 bases between them. CDR3 in DNA: TGTGCCAGCTCACCATTCTGGGACACCGGGGAGCTGTTTTTT. This sequence encodes CASSPFWDTGELFF.

The chain is built from TRBV6-2 or TRBV6-3 and TRBJ2-5; 9 nucleotides match TRBD1. CDR3 length: 16 residues. The germline V gene encodes CDR1 MNHEY and CDR2 SVGEGT. V lost 5 bases, J lost 5 bases, and 12 bases stayed unmatched. CDR3 sequence (DNA): TGTGCCAGCAGTGACCTCTGGGACAGGGTTGATGAGACCCAGTACTTC. Amino acid sequence: CASSDLWDRVDETQYF.